The rows below give T cell receptor beta chains drawn from one sample of a study of beta chain features in type 1 diabetes. The data were produced by immunoSEQ multiplex PCR, yet TCRdb's version contains in-frame clones alone and is incomplete. The table shows about 410,000 clones, with approximately 15% occurring only once. The sample comprised naive CD4+ T cells from blood. These TCRs come from a young man in good health. The CDR3 runs from the conserved cysteine through the conserved F or W. The D gene is left open where the match is weak. The size of a clone is reported for some rows only, either as once, few or many, or as a class for expanded clones.

-	-	TRBV29-1	TRBJ2-5	CSVAQTQETQYF	TGCAGCGTTGCGCAAACCCAAGAGACCCAGTACTTC
-	-	TRBV10-3	TRBJ2-2	CATRTATGELFF	TGTGCCACCAGGACAGCCACCGGGGAGCTGTTTTTT
few	-	TRBV7-9	TRBJ2-2	CASSLGGGALTGELFF	TGTGCCAGCAGCTTAGGCGGCGGGGCACTCACCGGGGAGCTGTTTTTT
-	TRBD1	TRBV9	TRBJ1-2	CASSAPAGTVYGYTF	TGTGCCAGCAGCGCTCCGGCCGGGACAGTCTATGGCTACACCTTC
few	-	TRBV30	TRBJ2-1	CAWRRAMGLNEQFF	TGTGCCTGGAGACGGGCCATGGGGCTCAATGAGCAGTTCTTC
few	-	TRBV7-7	TRBJ2-5	CASSPPRPETQYF	TGTGCCAGCAGCCCCCCGAGGCCAGAGACCCAGTACTTC
-	TRBD1	TRBV14	TRBJ2-1	CASSQLGQGYEQFF	TGTGCCAGCAGCCAGCTGGGACAGGGGTATGAGCAGTTCTTC
few	-	TRBV7-2	TRBJ1-4	CASSTSQGTNEKLFF	TGTGCCAGCAGCACCAGCCAGGGAACTAATGAAAAACTGTTTTTT
-	TRBD1	TRBV19	TRBJ1-1	CASIYKGQTEAFF	TGTGCCAGTATTTATAAGGGACAGACTGAAGCTTTCTTT
-	TRBD1	TRBV4-1	TRBJ2-1	CASRGQVIGNEQFF	TGCGCCAGCAGAGGACAGGTAATAGGCAATGAGCAGTTCTTC
few	-	TRBV18	TRBJ2-5	CASSPLPGEETQYF	TGTGCCAGCTCACCACTTCCAGGGGAAGAGACCCAGTACTTC
-	-	TRBV6-6	TRBJ2-3	CASSQAALGTDTQYF	TGTGCCAGCAGCCAAGCGGCCTTGGGGACAGATACGCAGTATTTT
-	TRBD2	TRBV4-3	TRBJ2-2	CASSLAPGGNTGELFF	TGCGCCAGCAGCTTAGCCCCGGGAGGCAACACCGGGGAGCTGTTTTTT
-	TRBD1	TRBV9	TRBJ1-5	CASSSLDRVEPQHF	TGTGCCAGCAGCTCCCTGGACAGGGTGGAGCCCCAGCATTTT
-	TRBD1	TRBV20-1	TRBJ1-2	CSATGQIGYTF	TGCAGTGCTACGGGACAGATTGGCTACACCTTC
few	TRBD1	TRBV10-3	TRBJ2-4	CAISARQGQGKNIQYF	TGTGCCATCAGTGCGCGACAGGGGCAGGGCAAAAACATTCAGTACTTC
-	-	TRBV5-6	TRBJ2-3	CASSLSLGNTDTQYF	TGTGCCAGCAGCTTGTCCCTAGGAAACACAGATACGCAGTATTTT
-	-	TRBV7-2	TRBJ2-1	CASSPGTPALEQFF	TGTGCCAGCAGCCCCGGGACTCCAGCCTTAGAGCAGTTCTTC
-	-	TRBV15	TRBJ2-3	CATSRDPDRDTQYF	TGTGCCACCAGCAGAGACCCCGACCGGGATACGCAGTATTTT
-	-	TRBV7-2	TRBJ2-2	CASTIDSFTGELFF	TGTGCCAGCACAATCGACAGTTTCACCGGGGAGCTGTTTTTT
few	-	TRBV10-3	TRBJ1-3	CAIGQGFSGNTIYF	TGTGCCATCGGGCAGGGGTTCTCTGGAAACACCATATATTTT
few	-	TRBV27	TRBJ2-1	CASSFTSNEQFF	TGTGCCAGCAGTTTCACTAGCAATGAGCAGTTCTTC